This TCR beta chain emerged from a study of molecular identifiers for immune sequencing clone quantification. Whole-study results and caveats: The study found clones above 20 RNA copies held over 98% of effector molecules and under 1% in naive cells.

The CDR3 is 16 amino acids. V lost 0 bases to trimming and J lost 5 bases, with 17 bases between them. CDR1 is MNHEY and CDR2 is SMNVEV in the germline V gene (reference sequence). MiXCR was run by TCRdb on the PCR reads, yielding one entry per CDR3 protein. In the table there are about 640,000 distinct CDR3 sequences, about 20% of which are singletons. Sorted inputs of 20,000 to 1,000,000 cells, with 10%, 30% or 50% RNA, yielded naive CD8 libraries. Naive CD8 T cells were picked out by sorting for CD8+CD4-CCR7+CD45RA+. A word on this clonotype: Its antigen is unidentified. A read error may explain this, as a much larger clone is one base away.

The clonotype originates from a human donor in good health. Some libraries in this study had Jurkat cell RNA spiked in. The sample comprised naive CD8+ T cells from blood, with Jurkat cell RNA spiked in. Stated subset: FACS-sorted CD8+CD4-CCR7+CD45RA+ naive T cells. V and J are TRBV27 and TRBJ2-7; D is uncertain. The DNA of the CDR3 is TGTGCCAGCAGTTTATCTAAGAGCGAGAGCCGCCACGAGCAGTACTTC. Translated: CASSLSKSESRHEQYF.